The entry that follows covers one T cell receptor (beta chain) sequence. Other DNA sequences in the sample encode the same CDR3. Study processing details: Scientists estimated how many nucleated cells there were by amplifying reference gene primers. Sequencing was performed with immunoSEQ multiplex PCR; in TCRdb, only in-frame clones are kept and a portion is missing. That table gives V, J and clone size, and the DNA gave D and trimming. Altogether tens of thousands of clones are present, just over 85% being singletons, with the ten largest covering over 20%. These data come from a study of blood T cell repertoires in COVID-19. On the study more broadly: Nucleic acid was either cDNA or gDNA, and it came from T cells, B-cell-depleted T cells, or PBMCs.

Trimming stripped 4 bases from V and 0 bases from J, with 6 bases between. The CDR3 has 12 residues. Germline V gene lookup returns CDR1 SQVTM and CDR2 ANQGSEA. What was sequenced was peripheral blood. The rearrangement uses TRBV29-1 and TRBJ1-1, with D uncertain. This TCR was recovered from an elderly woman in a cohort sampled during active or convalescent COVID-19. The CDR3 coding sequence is TGCAGCGTTGGGCAGATGAACACTGAAGCTTTCTTT. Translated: CSVGQMNTEAFF.